This TCR beta chain was profiled in a study of T cells in Graves' hyperthyroidism and ophthalmopathy. From germline, CDR1 is SQVTM and CDR2 ANQGSEA. The V end was cut by 6 bases, the J end by 5 bases, with 19 bases between. The CDR3 is 14 residues long. Authors of the study amplified TCR beta CDR3 regions from RNA transcripts. The primer set for the first-round RT-PCR of the TCR CDR3 was HTBI. Via MiXCR, TCRdb re-called the multiplex PCR reads, giving one row per CDR3 protein. The table records roughly 61,000 distinct CDR3 sequences, approximately 53% of them present only once. This clonotype was observed a few times.

V is TRBV29-1 and J is TRBJ2-5, with D perhaps TRBD2 (6 bases). The sequenced sample was blood. The source is a woman aged 55 to 70 with Graves' ophthalmopathy. CDR3 sequence reads: CSVGGTQGRETQYF. CDR3 coding DNA: TGCAGCGTAGGAGGAACGCAAGGGAGGGAGACCCAGTACTTC. The full variable domain, in which reference TRBV29-1 and TRBJ2-5 provide the parts outside the CDR3, is SAVISQKPSRDICQRGTSLTIQCQVDSQVTMMFWYRQQPGQSLTLIATANQGSEATYESGFVIDKFPISRPNLTFSTLTVSNMSPEDSSIYLCSVGGTQGRETQYFGPGTRLLVL.